This record covers a single T cell receptor (beta chain). Antigen specificity is unknown. This record comes from a study of T cell responses to AZD1222 COVID-19 vaccine. Broader study findings: Clonal diversity was possibly underestimated, and the donors were mostly white British, with more females. Spike-wide vaccine-associated CD4 TCRs dominated at 160-218 and 743-854.

Clones were read by immunoSEQ multiplex PCR, and TCRdb kept only the in-frame ones, dropping some. The repertoire holds 150,000 to 190,000 clones, with roughly nine tenths as singletons. J was trimmed by 0 bases and V by 3 bases; bases with no gene match: 5. This CDR3 is built from 15 residues. Germline loops: CDR1 LGHDT, CDR2 YNNKEL (reference sequence). This sequence originates from an adult who had recovered from COVID-19. The material was peripheral blood, obtained after recovery from COVID-19. The rearrangement uses TRBV3-1 (or the pseudogene TRBV3-2) and TRBJ2-7; 7 nucleotides line up with TRBD1. The DNA for the CDR3 is TGTGCCAGCAGCCATTTCGCAGGGGGCTCCTACGAGCAGTACTTC. Its protein is CASSHFAGGSYEQYF.